This TCR beta chain appears in the sequencing data of a study of cytotoxic CD8 clonotypes in ibrutinib-treated CLL. Study-wide background: Roughly 10 relapsed/refractory, roughly 15 treatment-naive; around 18 IGHV unmutated.

About this clone itself: As yet, its antigen is unknown.

Here immunoSEQ multiplex PCR was the method, and the copy in TCRdb shows in-frame clones only, minus some. The data show some 300,000 clones, more than 65% seen once. General study points: Clonality (at baseline) was higher than in age-matched healthy donors and tracked circulating CD8+ T-cell counts. Clonality increased at ibrutinib response, then returned toward baseline at progression.

V was cut by 3 bases and J by 6 bases, with 8 bases left in between. The CDR3 sequence is 13 residues long. CDR1 and CDR2 from the germline V gene are MDHEN and SYDVKM. This material consisted of PBMCs, taken before ibrutinib treatment. The genes are TRBV28 and TRBJ2-2, with D possibly being TRBD1 (5 bases). This receptor was identified in a human donor with chronic lymphocytic leukemia. Here the CDR3 DNA reads TGTGCCAGCAGTTTCAGGGTCCCCGGGGAGCTGTTTTTT. Translation: CASSFRVPGELFF.